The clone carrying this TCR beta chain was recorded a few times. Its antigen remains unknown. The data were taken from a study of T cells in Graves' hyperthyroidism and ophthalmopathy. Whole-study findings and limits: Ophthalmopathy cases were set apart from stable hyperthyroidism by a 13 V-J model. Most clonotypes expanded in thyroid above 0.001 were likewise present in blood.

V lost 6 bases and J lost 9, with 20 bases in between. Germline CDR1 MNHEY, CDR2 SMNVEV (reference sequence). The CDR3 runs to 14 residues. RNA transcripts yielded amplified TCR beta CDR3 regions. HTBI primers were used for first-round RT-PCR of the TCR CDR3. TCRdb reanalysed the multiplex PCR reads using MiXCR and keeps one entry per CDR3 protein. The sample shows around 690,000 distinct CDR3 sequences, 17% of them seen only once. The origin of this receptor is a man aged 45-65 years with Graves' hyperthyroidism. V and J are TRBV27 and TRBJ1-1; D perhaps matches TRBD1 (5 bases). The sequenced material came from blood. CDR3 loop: CASSHLPGRAKAFF. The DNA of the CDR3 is TGTGCCAGCAGCCATTTACCAGGGCGAGCTAAAGCTTTCTTT.